This T cell receptor beta chain was sequenced during a study of cytomegalovirus exposure and HLA in healthy donors. Notes on the study in general: About 87% or about 30% of the time was how often most TCR beta V segments were productive, according to an earlier analysis. In a later analysis, V- and J-gene trimming of beta chains associated with a DCLRE1C missense variant, replicated independently. Most subjects had HLA-A and HLA-B alleles reportedly predicted accurately by TCR beta sequences.

Germline V gene data show CDR1 as MNHEY and CDR2 as SVGAGI. V was shortened by 6 bases and J by 6 bases, with 8 bases between the two germline ends. The length of the CDR3 is 12 residues. The PCR ran on 60 Vbeta and 13 Jbeta primers. Repertoires were generated with immunoSEQ multiplex PCR, while TCRdb's copy carries only in-frame clones and drops some. The table lists some 200,000 clones, under 85% of them singletons. Worth noting for this clone: Its antigen is not known.

At sampling all donors were nominally healthy, likely with unrecorded immune exposures. Sequencing used PBMCs. The chain links TRBV6-5 to TRBJ2-2; D is unclear. The TCR sequence derives from a man between 45 and 60 years old in good health and CMV-seronegative. CDR3 in amino acids: CASSRGPGELFF. The CDR3 DNA sequence: TGTGCCAGCAGCCGCGGTCCCGGGGAGCTGTTTTTT.